These 13 T cell receptor beta chains share one sample of origin, sequenced in a study of blood T cell repertoires in COVID-19. Assay: immunoSEQ multiplex PCR; the TCRdb copy retains only in-frame clones and omits some. This table holds roughly 200,000 clones, over 75% found once. Sequenced: peripheral blood. These receptors all stem from a woman aged 80 or older with active or convalescent COVID-19.

This rearrangement joins TRBV6-5 to TRBJ2-7, with 9 positions matching TRBD1. The germline CDR1 and CDR2 sequences are MNHEY and SVGAGI. There are 15 residues in the CDR3. V shed 5 bases and J 4 bases; nucleotides not matched to a gene: 9. The CDR3 region is CASSRTGTGQYEQYF. Here the CDR3 DNA reads TGTGCCAGCAGTCGAACCGGGACAGGGCAATACGAGCAGTACTTC.

J is TRBJ1-6 and V is TRBV2, with 8 bases identical to TRBD1. Germline assignment: CDR1 SNHLY and CDR2 FYNNEI. The J segment lost 6 bases and the V segment lost 3 bases, leaving 4 bases of the junction unmatched. There are 15 residues in the CDR3. Here the CDR3 reads CASSDQGASNSPLHF. CDR3 DNA: TGTGCCAGCAGTGATCAGGGGGCGAGTAATTCACCCCTCCACTTT.

This clone was recorded a few times. The CDR3 nucleotides read TGCGCCAGCAGCGTACTAGCGGGGGGCACAGATACGCAGTATTTT. It translates to CASSVLAGGTDTQYF. The chain combines TRBV5-1 with TRBJ2-3; 11 bases line up with TRBD2. The CDR3 runs to 15 residues. J was trimmed by 1 base and V by 4 bases; bases with no gene match: 2. Germline V gene lookup returns CDR1 SGHRS and CDR2 YFSETQ. The variable domain in full, with the rest retrieved from reference TRBV5-1 and TRBJ2-3, is KAGVTQTPRYLIKTRGQQVTLSCSPISGHRSVSWYQQTPGQGLQFLFEYFSETQRNKGNFPGRFSGRQFSNSRSEMNVSTLELGDSALYLCASSVLAGGTDTQYFGPGTRLTVL.

The gene calls are TRBV18 and TRBJ1-1; D unresolved. CDR1 is KGHSH and CDR2 is LQKENI in the germline V gene. Trimming pared 1 base from V and 5 bases from J, leaving 11 bases between. The CDR3 loop spans 14 amino acids. The CDR3 DNA is TGTGCCAGCTCACCACTCTACGAGGGTACTGAAGCTTTCTTT. This gives the protein CASSPLYEGTEAFF.

The chain uses TRBV6-1 and TRBJ1-5; tentative D call: TRBD1 (5 bases). V lost 3 bases and J 4 bases, leaving 13 bases between the germline ends. The CDR3 extends over 15 amino acids. CDR1 is MNHNS and CDR2 is SASEGT in the germline V gene. Written as DNA, the CDR3 is TGTGCCAGCAGTGATGCAGGGTTGGTAAATCAGCCCCAGCATTTT. Its translation is CASSDAGLVNQPQHF.

V is TRBV7-2 and J is TRBJ1-1; 7 bases align to TRBD1. Germline-derived CDR1 and CDR2 are SGHTA and FQGNSA. V shed 8 bases and J 4 bases; nucleotides not matched to a gene: 10. CDR3 length: 14 residues. The chain's CDR3 is CASRYRGGTTEAFF. In DNA, the CDR3 is TGTGCCAGCCGCTACAGGGGTGGGACCACTGAAGCTTTCTTT.

The chain joins TRBV28 to TRBJ2-7; 8 nucleotides match TRBD1. Germline assignment: CDR1 MDHEN and CDR2 SYDVKM. The junction had 9 bases not matched to a gene; V was cut back by 6 bases and J by 2 bases. CDR3 length: 15 residues. CDR3 DNA sequence: TGTGCCAGCAGCAACAGGGGGACTTTTCCCTACGAGCAGTACTTC. Its protein is CASSNRGTFPYEQYF.

The rearrangement uses TRBV27 and TRBJ1-6; TRBD1 aligns across 10 bases. Germline V gene lookup returns CDR1 MNHEY and CDR2 SMNVEV (reference sequence). V was pared by 3 bases and J by 7 bases, with 3 bases of the junction left unmatched. This CDR3 comprises 15 residues. The CDR3 sequence is CASSFTTGGNSPLHF. The CDR3 nucleotides read TGTGCCAGCAGTTTTACGACAGGGGGCAATTCACCCCTCCACTTT.

The V and J genes are TRBV7-2 and TRBJ1-5, with D uncertain. Germline assignment: CDR1 SGHTA and CDR2 FQGNSA. Trimming removed 5 bases from V and 1 base from J, with 6 bases in between. The CDR3 is 13 amino acids. CDR3 in amino acids: CASSVESNQPQHF. CDR3 in DNA: TGTGCCAGCAGCGTGGAGAGCAATCAGCCCCAGCATTTT.

The V call is TRBV5-1, the J call TRBJ1-2, with 11 bases fitting TRBD1. Germline CDR1 reads SGHRS; CDR2 reads YFSETQ. This CDR3 spans 15 amino acids. J gave up 10 bases and V 0 bases, and 8 bases lay outside the gene matches. CDR3 in amino acids: CASSLEAGTGGLYTF. The CDR3 region has the DNA TGCGCCAGCAGCTTGGAAGCCGGGACAGGGGGGCTCTACACCTTC.

CDR3 sequence reads: CASRPTLVGEQFF. DNA for the CDR3: TGTGCCAGCAGACCGACACTGGTAGGTGAGCAGTTCTTC. The J gene is TRBJ2-1, the V gene TRBV28; no clear D gene. Trimming pared 6 bases from V and 9 bases from J, leaving 15 bases between. The germline CDR1 and CDR2 sequences are MDHEN and SYDVKM. This CDR3 has 13 residues.

The chain uses TRBV6-6 and TRBJ2-4; 8 nucleotides agree with TRBD1. The J segment lost 5 bases and the V segment lost 5 bases, leaving 8 bases of the junction unmatched. The CDR3 consists of 15 residues. Germline loops: CDR1 MNHNY, CDR2 SVGAGI (reference sequence). The CDR3, as DNA: TGTGCCAGCAGTCCTCCGGGACAGGTTGAAAACATTCAGTACTTC. The encoded protein is CASSPPGQVENIQYF.

The rearrangement joins TRBV7-9 to TRBJ1-5; 7 bases align to TRBD1. The V and J ends lost 4 bases and 2 bases, in that order; junction bases with no gene match: 5. The CDR3 contains 15 residues. Germline V lookup: CDR1 SEHNR, CDR2 FQNEAQ (reference sequence). CDR3 sequence: CASSSDREGNQPQHF. DNA for the CDR3: TGTGCCAGCAGCTCCGACAGGGAGGGCAATCAGCCCCAGCATTTT.